This paragraph reports one T cell receptor beta chain. It was with random hexamers that 0.5 to 1 ug RNA was reverse transcribed. Across 54 Vbeta and 13 Jbeta, TCR beta CDR3 was amplified with immunoSEQ multiplex PCR. TCRdb called the immunoSEQ multiplex PCR reads again in MiXCR, with one record for every CDR3 protein. The table lists 160,000 or so distinct CDR3 sequences, about 95% of them singletons. This sample is drawn from a study of CD8 T cells in Susac syndrome. In the study overall: Blood was drawn from patients with Susac syndrome. At that point, they were therapy-naive, on corticosteroids, or on intravenous immunoglobulin alone.

The CDR3 extends over 15 amino acids. After removal of 4 bases from V and 4 bases from J, the junction contained 10 bases not matched to a gene. Germline V lookup: CDR1 SGHRS, CDR2 YFSETQ. The chain is built from TRBV5-1 and TRBJ1-2; TRBD1 matches at 7 bases. This receptor was taken from a human donor with Susac syndrome. Sequencing was carried out using CD4+ T cells from PBMCs. The CDR3 DNA reads TGCGCCAGCAGCCAGCGGACAGGAGGCCCCTATGGCTACACCTTC. It yields the protein CASSQRTGGPYGYTF.